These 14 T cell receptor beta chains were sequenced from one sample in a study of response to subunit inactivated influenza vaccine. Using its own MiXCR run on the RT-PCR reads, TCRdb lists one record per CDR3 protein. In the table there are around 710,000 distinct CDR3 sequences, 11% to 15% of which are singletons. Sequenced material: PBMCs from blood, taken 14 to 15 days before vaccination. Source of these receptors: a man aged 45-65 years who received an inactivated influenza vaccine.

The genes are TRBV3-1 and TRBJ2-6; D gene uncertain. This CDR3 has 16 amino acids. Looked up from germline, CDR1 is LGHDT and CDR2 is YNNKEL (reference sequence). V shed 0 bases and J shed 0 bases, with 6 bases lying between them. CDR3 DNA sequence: TGTGCCAGCAGCCAAGAAAGGCTCTCTGGGGCCAACGTCCTGACTTTC. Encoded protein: CASSQERLSGANVLTF.

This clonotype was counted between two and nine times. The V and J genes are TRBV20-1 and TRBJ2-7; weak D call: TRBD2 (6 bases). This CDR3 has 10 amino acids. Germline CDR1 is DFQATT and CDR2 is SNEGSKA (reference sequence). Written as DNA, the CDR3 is TGCAGCGCTTTGGGGGGCGAGCAGTACTTC. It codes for CSALGGEQYF.

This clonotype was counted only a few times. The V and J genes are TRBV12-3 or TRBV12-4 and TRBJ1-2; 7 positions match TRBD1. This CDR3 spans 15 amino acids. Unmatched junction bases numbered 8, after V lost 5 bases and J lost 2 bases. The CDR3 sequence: CASSPNRGHNYGYTF. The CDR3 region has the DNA TGTGCCAGCAGTCCAAACAGGGGCCACAACTATGGCTACACCTTC.

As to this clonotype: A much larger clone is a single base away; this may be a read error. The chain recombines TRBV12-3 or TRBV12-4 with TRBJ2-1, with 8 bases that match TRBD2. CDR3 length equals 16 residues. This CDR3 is CASSLLAGNLYDEQFF. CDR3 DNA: TGTGCCAGCAGTTTATTAGCGGGAAACCTCTACGATGAGCAGTTCTTC.

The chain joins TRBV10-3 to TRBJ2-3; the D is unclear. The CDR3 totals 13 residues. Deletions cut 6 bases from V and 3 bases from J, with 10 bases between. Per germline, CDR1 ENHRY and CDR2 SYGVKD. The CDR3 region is CAIRDPYTDTQYF. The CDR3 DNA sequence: TGTGCCATCAGAGACCCTTATACAGATACGCAGTATTTT.

In DNA, the CDR3 is TGCAGCGCAATGGACAGCGATTACGAGCAGTACTTC. The encoded protein is CSAMDSDYEQYF. V and J are TRBV29-1 and TRBJ2-7; D might be TRBD1 (6 bases). The CDR3 has 12 residues. Trimming removed 7 bases at V and 4 bases at J, with 14 bases between. Germline CDR1 and CDR2: SQVTM and ANQGSEA.

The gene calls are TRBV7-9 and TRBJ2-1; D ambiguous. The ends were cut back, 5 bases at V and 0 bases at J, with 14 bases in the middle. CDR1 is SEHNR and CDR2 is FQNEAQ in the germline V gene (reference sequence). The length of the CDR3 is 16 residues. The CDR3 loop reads CASSPPGQSSYNEQFF. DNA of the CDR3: TGTGCCAGCAGCCCCCCCGGCCAGAGCTCCTACAATGAGCAGTTCTTC.

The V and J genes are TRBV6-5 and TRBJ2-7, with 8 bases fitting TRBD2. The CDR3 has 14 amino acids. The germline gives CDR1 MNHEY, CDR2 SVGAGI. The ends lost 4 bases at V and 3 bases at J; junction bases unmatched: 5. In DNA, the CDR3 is TGTGCCAGCAGTTTCGGGGGGGATTACTACGAGCAGTACTTC. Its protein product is CASSFGGDYYEQYF.

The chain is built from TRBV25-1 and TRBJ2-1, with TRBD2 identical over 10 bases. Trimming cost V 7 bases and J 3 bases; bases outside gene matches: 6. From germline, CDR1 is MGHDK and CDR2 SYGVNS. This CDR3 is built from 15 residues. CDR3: CASKSSGSSYNEQFF. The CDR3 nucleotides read TGTGCCAGCAAGTCTAGCGGGAGCAGCTACAATGAGCAGTTCTTC.

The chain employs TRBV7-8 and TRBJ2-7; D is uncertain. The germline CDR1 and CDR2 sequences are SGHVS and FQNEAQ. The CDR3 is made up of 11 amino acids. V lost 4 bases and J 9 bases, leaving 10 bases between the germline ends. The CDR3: CASSSSLTQYF. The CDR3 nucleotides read TGTGCCAGCAGCTCCTCGCTAACGCAGTACTTC.

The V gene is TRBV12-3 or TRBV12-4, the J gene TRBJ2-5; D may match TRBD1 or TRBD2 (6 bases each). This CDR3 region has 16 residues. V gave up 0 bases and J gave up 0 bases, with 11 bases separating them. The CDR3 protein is CASSLAAGQYQETQYF. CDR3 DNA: TGTGCCAGCAGTTTAGCGGCGGGACAATACCAAGAGACCCAGTACTTC.

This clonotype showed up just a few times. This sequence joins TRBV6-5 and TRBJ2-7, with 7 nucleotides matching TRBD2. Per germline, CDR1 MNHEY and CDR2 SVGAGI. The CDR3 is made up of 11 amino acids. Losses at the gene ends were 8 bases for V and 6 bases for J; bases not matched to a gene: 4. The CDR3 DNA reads TGTGCCAGCGGGGGAGGGGCCGAGCAGTACTTC. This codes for CASGGGAEQYF.

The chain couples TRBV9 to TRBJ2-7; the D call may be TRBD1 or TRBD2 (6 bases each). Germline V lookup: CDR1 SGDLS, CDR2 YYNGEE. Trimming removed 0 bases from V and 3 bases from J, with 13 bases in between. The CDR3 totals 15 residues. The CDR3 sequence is CASSVDSGGNYEQYF. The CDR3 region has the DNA TGTGCCAGCAGCGTAGATTCCGGGGGCAACTACGAGCAGTACTTC.

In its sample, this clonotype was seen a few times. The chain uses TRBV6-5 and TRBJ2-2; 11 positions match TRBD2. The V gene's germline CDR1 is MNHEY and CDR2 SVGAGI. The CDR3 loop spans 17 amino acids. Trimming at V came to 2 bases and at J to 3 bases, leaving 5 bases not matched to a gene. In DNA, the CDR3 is TGTGCCAGCAGTTACAGTCTAGCGGGGGGCGACACCGGGGAGCTGTTTTTT. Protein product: CASSYSLAGGDTGELFF.